The rows below give T cell receptor beta chains drawn from one sample of a study of cytomegalovirus exposure and HLA in healthy donors. Generated by immunoSEQ multiplex PCR, the TCRdb table keeps only in-frame clones and is missing some. The table records about 80,000 clones, around 77% of them present only once. Sequences were obtained from PBMCs. The receptors were gathered from a middle-aged man in good health and CMV-seronegative. Both conserved end residues are part of each CDR3. The order of the fields is D gene, clone size, J gene, V gene, CDR3 protein, CDR3 DNA. A D gene is named only where the DNA matches it firmly. The listing skips clone size in some rows; elsewhere it reads once, few, many or a size class.

TRBD2	.	TRBJ2-1	TRBV4-3	CASSQGGGEGEQFF	TGCGCCAGCAGCCAAGGCGGGGGGGAAGGTGAGCAGTTCTTC
.	few	TRBJ1-2	TRBV6-5	CASISRTVANYGYTF	TGTGCCAGCATCAGTAGGACAGTAGCTAACTATGGCTACACCTTC
.	few	TRBJ2-7	TRBV19	CASSSRDTAYEQYF	TGTGCCAGTAGTAGCCGGGACACAGCCTACGAGCAGTACTTC
TRBD2	.	TRBJ2-5	TRBV9	CASSVDTSGGLETQYF	TGTGCCAGCAGCGTAGATACTAGCGGGGGGCTAGAGACCCAGTACTTC
TRBD1	.	TRBJ2-7	TRBV11-3	CASSLGQSTYEQYF	TGTGCCAGCAGTCTGGGACAGAGCACCTACGAGCAGTACTTC
.	.	TRBJ1-1	TRBV29-1	CSVEGARGMNTEAFF	TGCAGCGTTGAAGGAGCTCGGGGAATGAACACTGAAGCTTTCTTT
.	.	TRBJ2-2	TRBV4-2	CASSQGYSPGELFF	TGTGCCAGCAGCCAAGGGTACTCGCCCGGGGAGCTGTTTTTT
TRBD1	.	TRBJ1-5	TRBV7-9	CASSPGDRENQPQHF	TGTGCCAGCAGCCCCGGGGACAGGGAAAATCAGCCCCAGCATTTT
.	.	TRBJ1-2	TRBV5-4	CASSKPGGAHRGYTF	TGTGCCAGCAGCAAACCCGGAGGCGCCCACCGGGGCTACACCTTC
.	.	TRBJ2-3	TRBV6-1	CASRGSTDTQYF	TGTGCATCCCGCGGGAGCACAGATACGCAGTATTTT
TRBD1	.	TRBJ1-2	TRBV7-9	CASSLALAETGGYGYTF	TGTGCCAGCAGCTTAGCGCTGGCGGAGACAGGGGGCTATGGCTACACCTTC
TRBD1	.	TRBJ2-2	TRBV27	CASRGQGTGELFF	TGTGCCAGCAGGGGACAGGGCACCGGGGAGCTGTTTTTT
.	few	TRBJ2-3	TRBV28	CASSFISTDTQYF	TGTGCCAGCAGTTTCATCAGCACAGATACGCAGTATTTT
TRBD1	.	TRBJ2-7	TRBV27	CASRQPGQGSHEQYF	TGTGCCAGCAGACAACCGGGACAGGGGTCCCACGAGCAGTACTTC
.	.	TRBJ1-1	TRBV7-2	CASSLGALGGLGTEAFF	TGTGCCAGCAGCTTAGGAGCTCTTGGGGGCTTGGGTACTGAAGCTTTCTTT
TRBD1	.	TRBJ1-2	TRBV18	CASSPPTGYNYGYTF	TGTGCCAGCTCACCACCGACAGGGTATAATTATGGCTACACCTTC